The entry below gives a single T cell receptor beta chain sequence along with its context. Its specificity is unknown. Noted time point: late sampling 161 to 241 days after vaccination in a few convalescent patients. TCRdb passed the PCR reads through MiXCR, listing each CDR3 protein once. Of more than 35,000 distinct CDR3 sequences in the sample, about 34% are singletons; the top ten hold approximately 5%. The CDR3 runs 15 residues. CDR1 and CDR2 (germline): SGHDT, YYEEEE. V was shortened by 2 bases and J by 2 bases, with 14 bases between the two germline ends. These data come from a study of vaccination and CD4 T cells after COVID-19. At the level of the study: The BNT162b2 or mRNA-1273 vaccine was given to participants in two doses.

Findings and limits, study-wide: When vaccine-specific clones from convalescent patients were examined, 304 of 307 were spike mono-reactive. From a median of about 20 to 38, SARS-CoV-2-reactive clonotypes increased, though not significantly. Of the reactive clones in convalescent patients, a median 86.3% showed up only post-vaccination.

This specimen consisted of CD4+ T cells from blood, obtained about 7 months after SARS-CoV-2 vaccination. V and J are TRBV5-6 and TRBJ2-7; unclear D gene. The origin of this receptor is a human donor who had recovered from COVID-19. Here the CDR3 DNA reads TGTGCCAGCAGCTTTCTCGGAGACTCGCCCTACGAGCAGTACTTC. Translating it yields CASSFLGDSPYEQYF.